This T cell receptor (beta chain) was sequenced for a study of cytomegalovirus exposure and HLA in healthy donors. Study at large: Previous work identified roughly 120 million unique TCR beta sequences from around 170 million T cells. Findings and limits, study-wide: Cytomegalovirus association was listed for about 160 TCR beta chains. Earlier analysis yielded a pattern in which most TCR beta V segments were productive about 90% or about 30% of the time. Three chains linked to CMV were shown in vitro to be specific for CMV antigens.

The V gene lost 5 bases and the J gene lost 0 bases, with 11 bases spanning the gap. Germline values: CDR1 SGHTA, CDR2 FQGNSA. The length of the CDR3 is 15 residues. A multiplex PCR was run with 60 Vbeta primers and 13 Jbeta primers. The assay was immunoSEQ multiplex PCR, and TCRdb's table has in-frame clones only and misses some. The sample carries 100,000 to 150,000 clones, about three quarters recorded once. About this clone itself: Its antigen is as yet unknown.

This sequence originates from a woman in her thirties or forties in good health and CMV-seronegative. The chain couples TRBV7-2 to TRBJ2-1, with D hard to call. The specimen was PBMCs. This chain's CDR3 is CASSQRSSSYNEQFF. As DNA, the CDR3 is TGTGCCAGCAGCCAACGTTCTAGCTCCTACAATGAGCAGTTCTTC.